The source of this TCR beta chain is a study of blood T cell repertoires in COVID-19. At the level of the study: Acute and convalescent COVID-19 samples came from the United States, Italy and Spain. T cells, B-cell-depleted T cells, or PBMCs provided the cDNA or gDNA that served as material.

Original analysis: By means of reference gene primer amplification, nucleated cell counts were estimated. Profiling relied on immunoSEQ multiplex PCR, and the TCRdb table lists in-frame clones only, not all of them. For V, J and clone size, that table is used; D and trimming come from the DNA. This table has tens of thousands of clones, roughly 74% appearing once. The CDR3 runs 13 residues. The junction had 6 bases not matched to a gene; V was cut back by 6 bases and J by 5 bases. CDR1 and CDR2 (germline): SQVTM, ANQGSEA. This chain links TRBV29-1 with TRBJ2-7, with 11 bases fitting TRBD1. This receptor was obtained from a human donor in a cohort sampled during active COVID-19. Specimen: peripheral blood. This CDR3 reads CSVRTGGGDEQYF. The CDR3 bases are TGCAGCGTCCGGACAGGGGGCGGGGACGAGCAGTACTTC.